The sequence of this T cell receptor beta chain was determined in a study of T-cell memory formation after mild COVID-19. Study-wide findings and caveats: Second-wave clones with a day 37 peak had unconfirmed SARS-CoV-2 specificity.

TCRdb re-called the 5' RACE reads with MiXCR, one entry per CDR3 protein. There are 450,000 to 650,000 distinct CDR3 sequences in the sample; less than 25% occur only once, and around 8.4% lies in the top ten. This clonotype was observed once. The antigen is not known. Between the trimmed V and J ends, which lost 0 bases and 6 bases, there was a span of 15 bases. Germline values: CDR1 DFQATT, CDR2 SNEGSKA (reference sequence). The CDR3 loop spans 16 amino acids. The chain couples TRBV20-1 to TRBJ1-6; D not certain. This sequence was found in an adult woman who had mild COVID-19 (a few samples of this study predate the infection). Cell type and time point are not known. Sequenced input: PBMCs or a T cell subset sorted from them (not recorded which). This chain's CDR3 is CSAREGTRFGNSPLHF. CDR3 sequence (DNA): TGCAGTGCTAGAGAGGGCACCCGGTTCGGTAATTCACCCCTCCACTTT.